This TCR beta chain was retrieved from a study of cytomegalovirus exposure and HLA in healthy donors. The V end lost 8 bases, the J end lost 1 base, and 11 bases lay between the germline ends. The CDR3 has 13 amino acids. Germline V CDR1 and CDR2: MNHNY, SVGAGI (reference sequence). Use of 60 Vbeta and 13 Jbeta primers characterized the PCR. Generated by immunoSEQ multiplex PCR, the TCRdb table keeps only in-frame clones and is missing some. This table has approximately 190,000 clones, about 81% appearing once. The TCR originated in a woman between 18 and 29 years old in good health and CMV-seropositive. The sequenced sample consisted of PBMCs. The chain recombines TRBV6-6 with TRBJ1-1, with no clear D. CDR3 sequence: CASLEFPNTEAFF. The CDR3 nucleotides are TGTGCCAGCCTAGAGTTCCCGAACACTGAAGCTTTCTTT.